This passage covers 17 T cell receptor beta chains from one sample sequenced in a study of early T cells in non-severe SARS-CoV-2 infection. Each CDR3 protein is one row after TCRdb ran MiXCR on the 5' RACE reads. The sample includes 55,000 to 85,000 distinct CDR3 sequences, around 15% seen only once; the top ten take over 11%. The sequenced sample consisted of whole blood. The receptors were sampled from an adult who was a healthcare worker with PCR-confirmed SARS-CoV-2 infection or an uninfected control (not recorded which).

This clonotype was recorded at least ten times. The J gene is TRBJ1-5, the V gene TRBV12-3 or TRBV12-4, with D perhaps TRBD1 (6 bases). V was shortened by 5 bases and J by 2 bases, with 10 bases between the two germline ends. CDR3 size: 14 residues. This CDR3 is CASSAAGGNQPQHF. The CDR3 DNA reads as TGTGCCAGCAGTGCAGCAGGGGGCAATCAGCCCCAGCATTTT.

This clonotype was seen more than once but under ten times. The chain recombines TRBV5-5 with TRBJ1-1; D not certain. From germline, CDR1 is SGHKS and CDR2 YYEKEE (reference sequence). The CDR3 length is 13 residues. Trimming took off 1 base at V and 2 bases at J, with 6 bases between the two ends. The CDR3 DNA follows: TGTGCCAGCAGCTTGTGGACTAACACTGAAGCTTTCTTT. Protein product: CASSLWTNTEAFF.

This clonotype was recorded many times. The chain couples TRBV6-5 to TRBJ2-1; D possibly matches TRBD1 or TRBD2 (5 bases each). Germline assignment: CDR1 MNHEY and CDR2 SVGAGI. The CDR3 contains 13 residues. V shed 2 bases and J shed 7 bases, with 9 bases lying between them. DNA of the CDR3: TGTGCCAGCAGTTACGGGGGTCCGAATGAGCAGTTCTTC. This gives the protein CASSYGGPNEQFF.

This clonotype was detected ten times or more. The V and J genes are TRBV3-1 and TRBJ2-7; D is tentatively TRBD1 or TRBD2 (5 bases each). V lost 1 base, J lost 7 bases, and 20 bases lay in between. In germline, CDR1 is LGHDT, CDR2 YNNKEL (reference sequence). CDR3 size: 16 residues. The CDR3 protein is CASSQAGLRAGGEQYF. The DNA for the CDR3 is TGTGCCAGCAGCCAAGCGGGGCTTCGTGCCGGTGGGGAGCAGTACTTC.

This clonotype was seen ten or more times. The CDR3 region is CASRGTGRDGYTF. Written as DNA, the CDR3 is TGTGCCAGCAGGGGGACAGGGAGGGATGGCTACACCTTC. This chain joins TRBV12-3 or TRBV12-4 and TRBJ1-2; 9 bases fit TRBD1. The CDR3 totals 13 residues. The V gene end was trimmed by 6 bases and the J gene end by 6 bases; junction bases not matched to a gene: 5.

This clonotype was picked up a small number of times. In DNA form, the CDR3 reads TGTGCCAGCAGTTACGCTATGGAGTCCTCCTATAATTCACCCCTCCACTTT. Amino acids: CASSYAMESSYNSPLHF. The rearrangement links TRBV6-5 to TRBJ1-6; D uncertain. Germline CDR1 reads MNHEY; CDR2 reads SVGAGI. V was pared by 2 bases and J by 0 bases, with 11 bases between. The CDR3 loop spans 17 amino acids.

Turning to this clonotype: A much larger clone lies a single base off, so this may be a read error. The chain couples TRBV5-1 to TRBJ2-1; no clear D. This CDR3 comprises 11 residues. Germline V gene sequence: CDR1 SGHRS, CDR2 YFSETQ. In nucleotides, the CDR3 is TGCGCCAGCGGCTTGGGTCTGGAGCAGTTCTTC. This encodes CASGLGLEQFF.

This clonotype is a singleton in its sample. V gene TRBV5-6 combines with J gene TRBJ1-2; 7 nucleotides align to TRBD1. The CDR3 is 13 amino acids. Germline values: CDR1 SGHDT, CDR2 YYEEEE. Unmatched junction bases numbered 11, after V lost 5 bases and J lost 10 bases. In DNA form, the CDR3 reads TGTGCCAGCAGTTTCCCCGGCGGACAGGACTACACCTTC. Protein: CASSFPGGQDYTF.

V is TRBV6-6 and J is TRBJ2-3; unclear D gene. Germline values: CDR1 MNHNY, CDR2 SVGAGI (reference sequence). This CDR3 has 13 residues. Trimming pared 0 bases from V and 4 bases from J, leaving 5 bases between. The CDR3 protein is CASSYSWADTQYF. As DNA, the CDR3 is TGTGCCAGCAGTTACTCGTGGGCAGATACGCAGTATTTT.

This clonotype has more than one count but fewer than ten. V and J are TRBV6-2 or TRBV6-3 and TRBJ1-1, with a weak D call TRBD1 (5 bases). The CDR3 is made up of 16 amino acids. Trimming took 2 bases from V and 7 from J, leaving 20 bases between them. The germline gives CDR1 MNHEY, CDR2 SVGEGT. The CDR3 loop is CASSYVIGTPLVEAFF. For the CDR3, the DNA is TGTGCCAGCAGTTACGTTATTGGGACCCCTCTCGTTGAAGCTTTCTTT.

This clonotype was detected many times. The CDR3 DNA follows: TGTGCCAGCAGCCCTGACAGGGCGGCATTGACCGGGGAGCTGTTTTTT. It codes for CASSPDRAALTGELFF. The chain couples TRBV27 to TRBJ2-2, with TRBD1 matching over 7 bases. With 6 bases clipped from V and 5 bases from J, the junction kept 12 bases outside the gene matches. The CDR3 contains 16 residues. Germline V gene data show CDR1 as MNHEY and CDR2 as SMNVEV (reference sequence).

This clonotype was detected many times. The CDR3 reads CASSSGPGPGEQYF. The CDR3, as DNA: TGTGCCAGCAGCTCCGGGCCCGGTCCGGGCGAGCAGTACTTC. The chain uses TRBV4-2 and TRBJ2-7; D is undetermined. The germline V and J ends were trimmed by 5 bases and 6 bases, with 17 bases remaining between them. Per germline, CDR1 LGHNA and CDR2 YNFKEQ. This CDR3 has 14 residues.

In this sample, this clonotype turned up many times. The chain joins TRBV29-1 to TRBJ1-1; D not certain. V shed 5 bases and J shed 8 bases, with 9 bases lying between them. Germline lookup yields CDR1 SQVTM and CDR2 ANQGSEA. CDR3 size: 10 residues. CDR3 sequence (DNA): TGCAGCGTTCACAGTAGGGAAGCTTTCTTT. As protein: CSVHSREAFF.

The table lists this clonotype with a few counts. V and J are TRBV29-1 and TRBJ1-5, with D maybe TRBD1 (5 bases). Germline lookup yields CDR1 SQVTM and CDR2 ANQGSEA. V was trimmed by 8 bases and J by 0 bases, leaving 17 bases between them. The CDR3 consists of 15 residues. The chain's CDR3 is CSIARGADSNQPQHF. CDR3 nucleotides: TGCAGCATTGCACGCGGGGCGGATAGCAATCAGCCCCAGCATTTT.

Ten or more counts support this clonotype. Here the CDR3 DNA reads TGCAGTGCTAGAGGACAGGGCGGAACAGATACGCAGTATTTT. Protein sequence: CSARGQGGTDTQYF. The chain combines TRBV20-1 with TRBJ2-3; 7 nucleotides match TRBD1. J gave up 3 bases and V 1 base, and 4 bases lay outside the gene matches. The CDR3 is 14 residues long. Germline-derived CDR1 and CDR2 are DFQATT and SNEGSKA (reference sequence).

This clonotype was found a few times. J is TRBJ2-1 and V is TRBV16; no firm D call. The ends were cut back, 2 bases at V and 7 bases at J, with 9 bases in the middle. Per germline, CDR1 KGHSY and CDR2 FQNENV. CDR3 length equals 13 residues. The CDR3 DNA sequence: TGTGCCAGCAGCCAAGTGTCGAGGAATGAGCAGTTCTTC. Translated: CASSQVSRNEQFF.

There are a few counts of this clonotype. The J gene is TRBJ2-3, the V gene TRBV4-2; D is ambiguous. CDR1 LGHNA and CDR2 YNFKEQ come from the germline V gene. The CDR3 has 16 residues. V was pared by 0 bases and J by 2 bases, with 12 bases between. The CDR3 spells CASSQDPGGLTDTQYF. The CDR3 DNA follows: TGTGCCAGCAGCCAAGATCCTGGCGGCCTCACAGATACGCAGTATTTT.